What follows are 8 T cell receptor beta chains derived from one specimen sequenced in a study of beta chain features in type 1 diabetes. Every bit of the isolated RNA underwent reverse transcription, so sequencing read expressed TCRB transcripts. Some clones are missing from TCRdb's copy, which holds only in-frame ones; the method was immunoSEQ multiplex PCR. There are 330,000 or so clones in the sample; about 18% occur only once, and about 0.045% lies in the top ten. The sample consisted of naive CD4+ T cells from blood. The receptors were sampled from a woman younger than 35 in good health.

This rearrangement joins TRBV7-3 to TRBJ1-5, with TRBD1 matching over 9 bases. The length of the CDR3 is 14 residues. CDR1 and CDR2 (germline): SGHTA, FQGTGA. V trimming: 4 bases; J trimming: 7 bases; junction bases outside the gene matches: 5. The CDR3 DNA reads as TGTGCCAGCAGCTCGGACAGGGGTGAACAGCCCCAGCATTTT. Encoded protein: CASSSDRGEQPQHF.

Only a few counts were recorded for this clone. The chain carries TRBV5-4 and TRBJ2-1; 10 bases are shared with TRBD2. CDR3 size: 12 residues. Trimming took 4 bases from V and 14 from J; bases not matched to a gene: 6. CDR1 SGHNT and CDR2 YYREEE come from the germline V gene (reference sequence). The CDR3 DNA reads as TGTGCCAGCAGCAAAGCGGGGGGGCCCGAGTTCTTC. This sequence encodes CASSKAGGPEFF. Full variable domain (missing parts from reference TRBV5-4 and TRBJ2-1): ETGVTQSPTHLIKTRGQQVTLRCSSQSGHNTVSWYQQALGQGPQFIFQYYREEENGRGNFPPRFSGLQFPNYSSELNVNALELDDSALYLCASSKAGGPEFFGPGTRLTVL.

The chain has TRBV10-3 and TRBJ2-7, with TRBD2 matching 8 bases. The CDR3 contains 15 residues. Trimming took 2 bases from V and 5 from J; bases not matched to a gene: 8. Germline lookup yields CDR1 ENHRY and CDR2 SYGVKD. The CDR3 region has the DNA TGTGCCATCAGTGAGCCCCCGGGACTAGGCAACGAGCAGTACTTC. Encoded protein: CAISEPPGLGNEQYF.

The V gene is TRBV5-1, the J gene TRBJ2-6; the D is unclear. The germline CDR1 and CDR2 sequences are SGHRS and YFSETQ. The CDR3 is 16 residues long. Trimming took off 0 bases at V and 0 bases at J, with 7 bases between the two ends. The CDR3: CASSLGRSSGANVLTF. The CDR3 DNA sequence: TGCGCCAGCAGCTTGGGCCGCAGCTCTGGGGCCAACGTCCTGACTTTC.

The chain links TRBV6-6 to TRBJ2-7; possible D gene TRBD1, 6 bases. Trimming stripped 11 bases from V and 2 bases from J, with 16 bases between. This CDR3 is 13 amino acids long. CDR1 and CDR2 (germline): MNHNY, SVGAGI (reference sequence). CDR3 coding DNA: TGTGCCGCCCTAAACAGGGACACCTACGAGCAGTACTTC. Amino acid sequence: CAALNRDTYEQYF.

This sequence joins TRBV11-3 and TRBJ2-3; a weak D match, TRBD1 (6 bases). With 4 bases removed from V and 5 bases from J, the gap between germline ends came to 10 bases. Germline values: CDR1 SGHNT, CDR2 YENEEA. This CDR3 has 13 residues. CDR3: CASSSRGGDTQYF. In nucleotides, the CDR3 is TGTGCCAGCAGCTCGAGAGGGGGAGATACGCAGTATTTT. The full variable domain, completed using reference TRBV11-3 and TRBJ2-3, is EAGVVQSPRYKIIEKKQPVAFWCNPISGHNTLYWYLQNLGQGPELLIRYENEEAVDDSQLPKDRFSAERLKGVDSTLKIQPAELGDSAVYLCASSSRGGDTQYFGPGTRLTVL.

About this clone: The same CDR3 is also encoded by other DNA sequences in this sample. The V gene is TRBV18, the J gene TRBJ2-7, with D maybe TRBD1 (7 bases). Trimming removed 6 bases at V and 0 bases at J, with 12 bases between. Germline CDR1 is KGHSH and CDR2 is LQKENI. The CDR3 totals 14 residues. The CDR3 is CASSPGGSSYEQYF. For the CDR3, the DNA is TGTGCCAGCTCCCCAGGGGGGAGCTCCTACGAGCAGTACTTC.

This rearrangement joins TRBV19 to TRBJ1-5; 7 positions agree with TRBD1. The V gene's germline CDR1 is LNHDA and CDR2 SQIVND (reference sequence). This CDR3 region has 14 residues. V was clipped by 5 bases and J by 3 bases; unmatched bases: 4. Here the CDR3 reads CASSEGAYNQPQHF. The CDR3 DNA follows: TGTGCCAGTAGTGAGGGGGCTTACAATCAGCCCCAGCATTTT.